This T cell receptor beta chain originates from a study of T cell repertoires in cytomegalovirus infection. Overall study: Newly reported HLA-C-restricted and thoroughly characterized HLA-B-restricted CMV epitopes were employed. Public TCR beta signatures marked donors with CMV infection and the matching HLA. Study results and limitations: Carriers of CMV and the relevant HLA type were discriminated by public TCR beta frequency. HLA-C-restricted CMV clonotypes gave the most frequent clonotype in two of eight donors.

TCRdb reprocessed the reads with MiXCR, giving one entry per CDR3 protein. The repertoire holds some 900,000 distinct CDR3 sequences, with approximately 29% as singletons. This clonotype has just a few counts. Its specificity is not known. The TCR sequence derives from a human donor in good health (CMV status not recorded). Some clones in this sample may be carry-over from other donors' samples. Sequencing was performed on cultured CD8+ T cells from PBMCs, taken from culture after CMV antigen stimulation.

The CDR3 sequence is CASSYSTGGRRSSEQFF. CDR3 sequence (DNA): TGTGCCAGCAGTTACTCGACCGGGGGGCGCAGGTCCAGTGAGCAGTTCTTC. This rearrangement joins TRBV6-2 or TRBV6-3 to TRBJ2-1; D might be TRBD2 (7 bases). CDR3 length: 17 residues. The V end was cut by 0 bases, the J end by 9 bases, with 21 bases between. Per germline, CDR1 MNHEY and CDR2 SVGEGT.